The present entry profiles one TCR beta chain with its context. These data come from a study of type 1 regulatory T cells. Study at large: This in vitro CD4 product, T-allo10, is enriched for Tr1 cells and alloantigen-specific.

CDR1 is DFQATT and CDR2 is SNEGSKA in the germline V gene (reference sequence). V lost 3 bases to trimming and J lost 1 base, with 15 bases between them. The CDR3 covers 15 residues. Using its own MiXCR run on the reads, TCRdb lists one record per CDR3 protein. The sample records 90,000 to 100,000 distinct CDR3 sequences, roughly 28% being singletons. This sequence was found in a human donor in good health. The chain recombines TRBV20-1 with TRBJ1-1; D is unresolved. The sequencing sample was made of CD4+ T cells, either the whole sample or a sorted fraction (not recorded which). The CDR3 is CSASPASGWNTEAFF. The CDR3 bases are TGCAGTGCTAGCCCTGCCTCGGGATGGAACACTGAAGCTTTCTTT.